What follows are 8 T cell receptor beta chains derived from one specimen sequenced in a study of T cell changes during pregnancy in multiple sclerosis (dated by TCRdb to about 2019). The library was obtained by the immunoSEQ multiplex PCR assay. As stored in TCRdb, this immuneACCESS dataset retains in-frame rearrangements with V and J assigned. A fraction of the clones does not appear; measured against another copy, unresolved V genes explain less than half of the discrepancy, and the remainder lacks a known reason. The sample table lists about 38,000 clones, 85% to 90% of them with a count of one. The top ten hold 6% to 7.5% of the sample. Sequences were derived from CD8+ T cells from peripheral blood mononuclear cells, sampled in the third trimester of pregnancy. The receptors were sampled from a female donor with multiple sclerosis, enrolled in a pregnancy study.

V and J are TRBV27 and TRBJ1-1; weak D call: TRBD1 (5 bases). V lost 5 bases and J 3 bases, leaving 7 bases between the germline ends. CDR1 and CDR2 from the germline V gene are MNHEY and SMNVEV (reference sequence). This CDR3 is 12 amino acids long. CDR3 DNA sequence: TGTGCCAGCAGTCAGACAGACACTGAAGCTTTCTTT. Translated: CASSQTDTEAFF.

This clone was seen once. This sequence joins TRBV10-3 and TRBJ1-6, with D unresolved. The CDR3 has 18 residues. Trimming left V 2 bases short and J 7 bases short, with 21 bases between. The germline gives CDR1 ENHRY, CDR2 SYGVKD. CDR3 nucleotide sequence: TGTGCCATCAGTGAGGGCGCCCACGGACTAGGAGTCAATTCACCCCTCCACTTT. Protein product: CAISEGAHGLGVNSPLHF.

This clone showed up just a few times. This CDR3 reads CASSQERGSSYEQYF. DNA for the CDR3: TGTGCCAGCAGCCAAGAGCGGGGGAGCTCCTACGAGCAGTACTTC. The chain combines TRBV4-2 with TRBJ2-7, with TRBD2 identical over 7 bases. Germline CDR1 reads LGHNA; CDR2 reads YNFKEQ. V lost 0 bases and J lost 0; bases outside the gene matches: 2. This CDR3 spans 15 amino acids.

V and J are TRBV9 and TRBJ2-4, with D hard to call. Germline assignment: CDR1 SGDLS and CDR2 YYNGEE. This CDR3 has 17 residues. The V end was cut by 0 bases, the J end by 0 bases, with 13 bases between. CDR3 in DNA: TGTGCCAGCAGCGTAGAAACTAAAATTATAGCCAAAAACATTCAGTACTTC. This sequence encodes CASSVETKIIAKNIQYF.

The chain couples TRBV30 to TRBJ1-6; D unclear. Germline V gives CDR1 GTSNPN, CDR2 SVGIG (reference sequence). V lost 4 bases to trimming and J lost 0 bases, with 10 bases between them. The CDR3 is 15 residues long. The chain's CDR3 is CAWTSSRSYNSPLHF. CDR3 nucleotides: TGTGCCTGGACCTCCTCCCGCTCCTATAATTCACCCCTCCACTTT.

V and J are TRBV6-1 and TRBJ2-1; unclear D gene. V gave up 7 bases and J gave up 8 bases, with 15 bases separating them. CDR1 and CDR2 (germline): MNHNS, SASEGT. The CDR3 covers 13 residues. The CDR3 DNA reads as TGTGCCAGCAATCATTGGCAGGTGGATGAGCAGTTCTTC. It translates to CASNHWQVDEQFF.

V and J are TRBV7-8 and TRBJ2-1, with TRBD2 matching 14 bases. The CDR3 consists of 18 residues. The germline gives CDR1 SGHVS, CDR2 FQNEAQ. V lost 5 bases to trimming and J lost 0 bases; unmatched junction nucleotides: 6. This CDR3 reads CASSQGLAGVDSYNEQFF. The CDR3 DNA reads TGTGCCAGCAGCCAGGGACTAGCGGGGGTCGACTCCTACAATGAGCAGTTCTTC.

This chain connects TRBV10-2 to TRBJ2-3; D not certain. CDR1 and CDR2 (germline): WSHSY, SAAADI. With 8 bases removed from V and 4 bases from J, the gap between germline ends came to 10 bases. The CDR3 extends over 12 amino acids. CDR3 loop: CASALSPDTQYF. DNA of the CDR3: TGCGCCAGCGCACTTTCACCAGATACGCAGTATTTT.